A selection of T cell receptor beta chains follows, all from one sample in a study of a mutant IDH1 vaccine in newly diagnosed glioma. TCRdb's table, derived via immunoSEQ multiplex PCR, lists solely in-frame clones and lacks some. The sample records some 67,000 clones, about 86% being singletons. The specimen was peripheral blood mononuclear cells (PBMCs), collected from a glioma patient treated with radiotherapy, temozolomide or both. The receptors come from a woman younger than 30 with glioma. Some clones in this sample may be carry-over from other donors' samples. The CDR3 runs from the conserved cysteine through the conserved F or W. A D gene is named only where the DNA matches it firmly. Only some rows state a clone size, as once, few, many or a class for expanded clones.

>NA|TRBV30|TRBJ1-4|few
TGTGCCTGGAGACCCGGGTCGACTAGTGAAAAACTGTTTTTT
CAWRPGSTSEKLFF
>TRBD1|TRBV30|TRBJ2-3|NA
TGTGCCTGGCCCCGGGACAGAGGGTCCACAGATACGCAGTATTTT
CAWPRDRGSTDTQYF
>NA|TRBV10-3|TRBJ2-1|NA
TGTGCCATCAGTGTTCCGGGTACCCCCTACAATGAGCAGTTCTTC
CAISVPGTPYNEQFF
>NA|TRBV5-1|TRBJ2-7|NA
TGCGCCAGCAGCTTGGGGACAAGCATCCCTTACGAGCAGTACTTC
CASSLGTSIPYEQYF
>TRBD2|TRBV9|TRBJ2-1|NA
TGTGCCAGCAGCGTAGTGGTAGCGGGGTTAGGCGAGCAGTTCTTC
CASSVVVAGLGEQFF
>NA|TRBV27|TRBJ1-6|NA
TGTGCCAGCAGTTTACAGTCAAGCTCCTATAATTCACCCCTCCACTTT
CASSLQSSSYNSPLHF
>NA|TRBV5-1|TRBJ2-7|NA
TGCGCCAGCAGCTTGGACTCGATCTCCTACGAGCAGTACTTC
CASSLDSISYEQYF
>NA|TRBV6-5|TRBJ1-2|NA
TGTGCCAGCAGAGGACAGCGCGTCTATGGCTACACCTTC
CASRGQRVYGYTF
>TRBD1|TRBV4-3|TRBJ1-2|NA
TGCGCCAGCAGCCAAGAACAGGGGGGATACTATGGCTACACCTTC
CASSQEQGGYYGYTF
>TRBD2|TRBV29-1|TRBJ2-1|NA
TGCAGCGTAGCTAGCGGGAGAGCTTCCTACAATGAGCAGTTCTTC
CSVASGRASYNEQFF
>NA|TRBV7-9|TRBJ2-5|NA
TGTGCCAGCAGCCCAGTGGTAGAGGAGACCCAGTACTTC
CASSPVVEETQYF
>NA|TRBV27|TRBJ1-2|NA
TGTGCCAGCCGAATCCGGGACGGTAACTATGGCTACACCTTC
CASRIRDGNYGYTF
>TRBD2|TRBV9|TRBJ2-5|NA
TGTGCCAGCAGCCCTTATAGCGGGACAGAGACCCAGTACTTC
CASSPYSGTETQYF
>NA|TRBV7-3|TRBJ2-5|NA
TGTGCCAGCAGCTTACAGGTACAAGAGACCCAGTACTTC
CASSLQVQETQYF
>NA|TRBV5-1|TRBJ1-3|NA
TGCGCCAGCAGCTTAAAGGACCAGGGAAACACCATATATTTT
CASSLKDQGNTIYF
>NA|TRBV5-4|TRBJ2-3|NA
TGTGCCAGCAGCTTATCTAGCCTCTACACAGATACGCAGTATTTT
CASSLSSLYTDTQYF
>NA|TRBV6-5|TRBJ1-1|NA
TGTGCCAGCAACAGGATCATGAACACTGAAGCTTTCTTT
CASNRIMNTEAFF
>TRBD1|TRBV6-1|TRBJ1-5|few
TGTGCCAGCAGTGTCGGGACAGGGGACAGCAATCAGCCCCAGCATTTT
CASSVGTGDSNQPQHF
>NA|TRBV9|TRBJ2-7|NA
TGTGCCAGCAGCGCGGAGTCATGGGGCTCCTACGAGCAGTACTTC
CASSAESWGSYEQYF
>NA|TRBV18|TRBJ1-4|NA
TGTGCCAGCTCACCAGCTCTAAACAGGGTGGGCGAAAAACTGTTTTTT
CASSPALNRVGEKLFF
>NA|TRBV30|TRBJ1-1|NA
TGTGCCTGGAAGGTCGCCAGAGACACTGAAGCTTTCTTT
CAWKVARDTEAFF
>NA|TRBV6-5|TRBJ1-2|NA
TGTGCCAGCAGTTACTCGACAGGAGCCCTCTATGGCTACACCTTC
CASSYSTGALYGYTF
>NA|TRBV19|TRBJ1-4|NA
TGTGCCAGTAGTATCCCCAGGGAAGGTCTTACAACTAATGAAAAACTGTTTTTT
CASSIPREGLTTNEKLFF
>NA|TRBV2|TRBJ1-5|few
TGTGCCAGCAGCCAAATAAGTCTCAATCAGCCCCAGCATTTT
CASSQISLNQPQHF
>TRBD2|TRBV6-4|TRBJ2-1|NA
TGTGCCAGCAGTGACGGGACTAGCGGGAGTGATGAGCAGTTCTTC
CASSDGTSGSDEQFF
>NA|TRBV2|TRBJ1-2|once
TGTGCCAGCAGTGGGAGTAAAACTTATGGCTACACCTTC
CASSGSKTYGYTF
>NA|TRBV10-2|TRBJ2-1|NA
TGCGCCAGCACTACGGAAGGTAAACCTGAGCAGTTCTTC
CASTTEGKPEQFF
>TRBD2|TRBV9|TRBJ2-7|NA
TGTGCCAGCAGCGTAGATGCGGGGGGGGTTTACGAGCAGTACTTC
CASSVDAGGVYEQYF
>NA|TRBV11-3|TRBJ1-2|NA
TGTGCCAGCAGCCCGGATGGGAACTATGGCTACACCTTC
CASSPDGNYGYTF
>NA|TRBV19|TRBJ1-5|NA
TGTGCCAGTAGTCTTCAACGGGAAAATCAGCCCCAGCATTTT
CASSLQRENQPQHF
>TRBD2|TRBV19|TRBJ2-2|few
TGTGCCAGTAGTTCTAGCGGGAGGGCCGCGAACACCGGGGAGCTGTTTTTT
CASSSSGRAANTGELFF
>NA|TRBV7-9|TRBJ1-1|NA
TGTGCCAGCAGCCCCCCCGGACCTGGGGCTTTCTTT
CASSPPGPGAFF
>TRBD1|TRBV19|TRBJ2-2|NA
TGTGCCAGTAGTACGACAGGGCCGAACACCGGGGAGCTGTTTTTT
CASSTTGPNTGELFF
>NA|TRBV4-1|TRBJ2-3|NA
TGCGCCAGCAGCCACACCGGACCTAGCACAGATACGCAGTATTTT
CASSHTGPSTDTQYF
>NA|TRBV7-9|TRBJ2-2|NA
TGTGCCAGCAGCTTGCAAATACGGCAGAACACCGGGGAGCTGTTTTTT
CASSLQIRQNTGELFF
>TRBD1|TRBV2|TRBJ2-7|NA
TGTGCCAGCAGGACGGACAGGGGGTACGAGCAGTACTTC
CASRTDRGYEQYF
>TRBD2|TRBV14|TRBJ2-7|NA
TGTGCCAGCAGCCAAGATCACGGCGGGAGGCGACACCCCCTCACACTCGAGCAGTACTTC
CASSQDHGGRRHPLTLEQYF
>NA|TRBV5-4|TRBJ1-1|few
TGTGCCAGCAGTCCCGACAGCAACACTGAAGCTTTCTTT
CASSPDSNTEAFF
>NA|TRBV7-2|TRBJ2-3|few
TGTGCCAGCAGCTTAACAGATACGCAGTATTTT
CASSLTDTQYF
>NA|TRBV4-3|TRBJ1-2|once
TGCGCCAGCAGCCAAGAACTGGTCAGGCGCGGCTATGGCTACACCTTC
CASSQELVRRGYGYTF
>NA|TRBV9|TRBJ1-1|NA
TGTGCCAGCAGCGTAGGGGTTGAGATGAACACTGAAGCTTTCTTT
CASSVGVEMNTEAFF
>TRBD1|TRBV6-6|TRBJ1-5|NA
TGTGCCAGCAGTTACTCGGACAGGGGGAGCAATCAGCCCCAGCATTTT
CASSYSDRGSNQPQHF
>NA|TRBV11-1|TRBJ1-1|NA
TGTGCCAGCAGCCTGAACTTTGAAGCTTTCTTT
CASSLNFEAFF
>NA|TRBV19|TRBJ1-1|NA
TGTGCCAGTAGACCCCAGGGGCGGGGGATGAACACTGAAGCTTTCTTT
CASRPQGRGMNTEAFF
>NA|TRBV2|TRBJ1-5|few
TGTGCCAGCAGTGAGCAGGGTTTAGGCAATCAGCCCCAGCATTTT
CASSEQGLGNQPQHF
>TRBD1|TRBV13|TRBJ2-7|NA
TGTGCCAGCAGCTTCCGACAGGGGTCCTACGAGCAGTACTTC
CASSFRQGSYEQYF
>TRBD2|TRBV9|TRBJ2-7|NA
TGTGCCAGTAGCCCGGGGGGGGCCTACGAGCAGTACTTC
CASSPGGAYEQYF
>NA|TRBV19|TRBJ2-2|NA
TGTGCCAGTAGTAGTTCTAGCGTCACCGGGGAGCTGTTTTTT
CASSSSSVTGELFF
>NA|TRBV5-4|TRBJ2-2|NA
TGTGCCAGCAGCCCTGGGGGAGCCACCGGGGAGCTGTTTTTT
CASSPGGATGELFF
>NA|TRBV5-4|TRBJ1-3|NA
TGTGCCAGCAGCAGGGACCCGACTGGAAACACCATATATTTT
CASSRDPTGNTIYF
>NA|TRBV6-5|TRBJ2-1|NA
TGTGCCAGCAGTTACCCGGGTGGGTTCAATGAGCAGTTCTTC
CASSYPGGFNEQFF
>NA|TRBV6-6|TRBJ1-1|NA
TGTGCCAGCAGTTACGGGGATTCGGCTTTCTTT
CASSYGDSAFF
>NA|TRBV23-1|TRBJ1-2|NA
TGCGCCAGCAGTCGGAGAGGCTATGGCTACACCTTC
CASSRRGYGYTF
>NA|TRBV11-2|TRBJ1-3|NA
TGTGCCAGCAGCCCCTTTTCTCACGGGGACTTCTCTGGAAACACCATATATTTT
CASSPFSHGDFSGNTIYF
>NA|TRBV2|TRBJ1-2|NA
TGTGCCAGCAGTGGCAGGGTGGCCTATGGCTACACCTTC
CASSGRVAYGYTF
>NA|TRBV30|TRBJ1-2|NA
TGTGCCTGGAGCGCCAGTACTATACTCCTCTATGGCTACACCTTC
CAWSASTILLYGYTF
>NA|TRBV7-9|TRBJ2-6|few
TGTGCCAGCAGCTTAGAGGGGTCTGGGGCCAACGTCCTGACTTTC
CASSLEGSGANVLTF
>TRBD2|TRBV29-1|TRBJ2-1|NA
TGCAGCGTTGAACCACCTAGCGGCTCCTACAATGAGCAGTTCTTC
CSVEPPSGSYNEQFF
>NA|TRBV4-3|TRBJ2-2|NA
TGCGCCAGCAGCCCGACAGTGAACACCGGGGAGCTGTTTTTT
CASSPTVNTGELFF
>NA|TRBV10-1|TRBJ2-3|NA
TGCGCCAGCAGTGTACTAGCAGCCCCAGATACGCAGTATTTT
CASSVLAAPDTQYF